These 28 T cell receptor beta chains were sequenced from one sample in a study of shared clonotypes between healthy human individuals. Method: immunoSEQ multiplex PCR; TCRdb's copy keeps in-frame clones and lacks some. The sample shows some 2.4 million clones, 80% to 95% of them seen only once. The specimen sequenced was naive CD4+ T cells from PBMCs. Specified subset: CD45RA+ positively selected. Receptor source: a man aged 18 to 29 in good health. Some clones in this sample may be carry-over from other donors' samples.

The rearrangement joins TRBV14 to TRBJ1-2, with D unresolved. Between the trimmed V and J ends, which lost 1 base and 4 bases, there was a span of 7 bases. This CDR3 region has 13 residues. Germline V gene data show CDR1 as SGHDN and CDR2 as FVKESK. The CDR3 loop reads CASSQVIGYGYTF. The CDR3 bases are TGTGCCAGCAGCCAAGTTATAGGCTATGGCTACACCTTC.

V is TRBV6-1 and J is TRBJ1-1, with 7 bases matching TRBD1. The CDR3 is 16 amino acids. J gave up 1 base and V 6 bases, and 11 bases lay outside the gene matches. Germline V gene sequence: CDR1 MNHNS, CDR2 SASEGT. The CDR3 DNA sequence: TGTGCCAGCAGAGAAAGGGACAGAATTTCGAACACTGAAGCTTTCTTT. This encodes CASRERDRISNTEAFF.

The CDR3 region is CASHGTSGIYEQFF. The CDR3 coding sequence is TGTGCCAGCCATGGGACTAGCGGGATCTATGAGCAGTTCTTC. The chain uses TRBV2 and TRBJ2-1, with 13 bases matching TRBD2. V lost 8 bases and J lost 8; bases outside the gene matches: 6. The CDR3 length is 14 residues. From germline, CDR1 is SNHLY and CDR2 FYNNEI.

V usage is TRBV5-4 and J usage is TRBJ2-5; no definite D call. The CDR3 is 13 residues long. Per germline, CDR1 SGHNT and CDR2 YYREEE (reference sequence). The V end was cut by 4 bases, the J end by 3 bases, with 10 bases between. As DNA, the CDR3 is TGTGCCAGCAGCCCCCTGGTAGAAGAGACCCAGTACTTC. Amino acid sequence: CASSPLVEETQYF.

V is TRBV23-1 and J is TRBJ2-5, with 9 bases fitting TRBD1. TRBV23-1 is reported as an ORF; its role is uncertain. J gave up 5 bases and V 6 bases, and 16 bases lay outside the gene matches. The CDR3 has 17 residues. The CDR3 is CASRYSQSDRGSETQYF. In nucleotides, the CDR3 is TGCGCCAGCAGATACTCACAATCCGACAGGGGGTCGGAGACCCAGTACTTC.

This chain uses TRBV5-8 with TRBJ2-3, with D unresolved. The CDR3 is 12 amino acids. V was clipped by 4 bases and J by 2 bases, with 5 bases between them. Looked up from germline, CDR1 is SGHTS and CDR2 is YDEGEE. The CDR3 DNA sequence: TGTGCCAGCAGCCAGTCCACAGATACGCAGTATTTT. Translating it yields CASSQSTDTQYF. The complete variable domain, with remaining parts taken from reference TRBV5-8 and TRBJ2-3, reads EAGVTQSPTHLIKTRGQQATLRCSPISGHTSVYWYQQALGLGLQFLLWYDEGEERNRGNFPPRFSGRQFPNYSSELNVNALELEDSALYLCASSQSTDTQYFGPGTRLTVL.

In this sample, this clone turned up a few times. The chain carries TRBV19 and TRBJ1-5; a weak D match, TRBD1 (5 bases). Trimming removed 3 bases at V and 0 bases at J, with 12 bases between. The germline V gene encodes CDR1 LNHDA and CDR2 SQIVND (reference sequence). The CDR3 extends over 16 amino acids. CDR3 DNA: TGTGCCAGTAGTATTGCGGAGGGGCTTAGCAATCAGCCCCAGCATTTT. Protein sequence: CASSIAEGLSNQPQHF.

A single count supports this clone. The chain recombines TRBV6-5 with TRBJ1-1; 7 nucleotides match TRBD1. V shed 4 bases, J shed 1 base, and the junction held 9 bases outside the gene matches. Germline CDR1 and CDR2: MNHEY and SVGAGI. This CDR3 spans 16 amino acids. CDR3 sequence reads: CASSFRQGGGNTEAFF. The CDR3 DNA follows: TGTGCCAGCAGTTTCCGACAGGGAGGAGGGAACACTGAAGCTTTCTTT.

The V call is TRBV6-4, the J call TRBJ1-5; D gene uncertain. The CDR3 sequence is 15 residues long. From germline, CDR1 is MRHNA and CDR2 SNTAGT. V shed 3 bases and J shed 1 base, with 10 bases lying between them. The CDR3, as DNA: TGTGCCAGCAGTGATAGGACGGGGAGCAATCAGCCCCAGCATTTT. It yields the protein CASSDRTGSNQPQHF.

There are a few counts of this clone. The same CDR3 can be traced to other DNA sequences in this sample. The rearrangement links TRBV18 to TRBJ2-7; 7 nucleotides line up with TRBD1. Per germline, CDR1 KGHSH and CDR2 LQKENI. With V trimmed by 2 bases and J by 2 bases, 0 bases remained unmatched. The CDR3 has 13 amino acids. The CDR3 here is CASSPGTAYEQYF. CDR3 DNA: TGTGCCAGCTCACCAGGGACAGCCTACGAGCAGTACTTC.

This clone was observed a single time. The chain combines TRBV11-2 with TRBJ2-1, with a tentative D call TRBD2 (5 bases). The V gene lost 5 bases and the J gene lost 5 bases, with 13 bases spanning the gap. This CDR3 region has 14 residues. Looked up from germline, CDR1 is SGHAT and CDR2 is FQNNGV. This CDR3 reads CASSPGKNDNEQFF. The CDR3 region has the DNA TGTGCCAGCAGCCCCGGGAAGAACGACAATGAGCAGTTCTTC.

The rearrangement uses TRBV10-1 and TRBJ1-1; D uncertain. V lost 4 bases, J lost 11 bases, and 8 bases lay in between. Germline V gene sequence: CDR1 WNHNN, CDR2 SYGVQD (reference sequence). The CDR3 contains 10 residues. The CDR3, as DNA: TGCGCCAGCAGTGTGCCGAGGGCTTTCTTT. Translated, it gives CASSVPRAFF.

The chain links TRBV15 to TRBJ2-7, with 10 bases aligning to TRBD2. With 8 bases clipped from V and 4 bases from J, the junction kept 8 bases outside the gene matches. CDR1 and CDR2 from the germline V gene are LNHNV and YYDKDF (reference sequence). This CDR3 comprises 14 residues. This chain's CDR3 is CATAPSGRGYEQYF. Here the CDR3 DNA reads TGTGCCACCGCCCCTAGCGGGAGAGGGTACGAGCAGTACTTC.

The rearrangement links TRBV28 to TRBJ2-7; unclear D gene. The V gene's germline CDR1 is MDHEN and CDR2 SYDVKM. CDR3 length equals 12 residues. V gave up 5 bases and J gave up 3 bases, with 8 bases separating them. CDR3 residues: CASSPPHYEQYF. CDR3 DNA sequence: TGTGCCAGCAGTCCGCCCCACTACGAGCAGTACTTC.

Here the CDR3 DNA reads TGTGCCATCAGGCAGTTACAGGGCTACAATGAGCAGTTCTTC. Translating gives CAIRQLQGYNEQFF. The rearrangement joins TRBV10-3 to TRBJ2-1; D possibly corresponds to TRBD1 (6 bases). The germline V and J ends were trimmed by 6 bases and 3 bases, with 12 bases remaining between them. The CDR3 sequence is 14 residues long. Germline CDR1 and CDR2: ENHRY and SYGVKD.

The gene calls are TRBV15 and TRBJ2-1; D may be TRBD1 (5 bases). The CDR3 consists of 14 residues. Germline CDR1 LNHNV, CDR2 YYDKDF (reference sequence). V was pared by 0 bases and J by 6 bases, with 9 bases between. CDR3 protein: CATSRDDRGNEQFF. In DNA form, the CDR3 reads TGTGCCACCAGCAGAGATGATAGGGGCAATGAGCAGTTCTTC. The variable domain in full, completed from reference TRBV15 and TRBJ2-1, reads DAMVIQNPRYQVTQFGKPVTLSCSQTLNHNVMYWYQQKSSQAPKLLFHYYDKDFNNEADTPDNFQSRRPNTSFCFLDIRSPGLGDTAMYLCATSRDDRGNEQFFGPGTRLTVL.

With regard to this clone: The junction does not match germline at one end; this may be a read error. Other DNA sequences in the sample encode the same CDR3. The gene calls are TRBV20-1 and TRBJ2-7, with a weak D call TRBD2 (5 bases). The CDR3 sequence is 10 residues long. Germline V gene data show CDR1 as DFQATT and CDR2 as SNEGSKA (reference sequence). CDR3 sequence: CSAFSVEQYF. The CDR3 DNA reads TGCAGTGCGTTTAGCGTCGAGCAGTATTTC.

The CDR3 DNA reads as TGTGCCAGCAGCTTAGCTGGGATTTTGGGCGAGCAGTACTTC. It translates to CASSLAGILGEQYF. The V and J genes are TRBV7-9 and TRBJ2-7; no reliable D call. The CDR3 covers 14 residues. Trimming pared 0 bases from V and 6 bases from J, leaving 12 bases between. The germline gives CDR1 SEHNR, CDR2 FQNEAQ (reference sequence). The entire variable domain, with the rest obtained from reference TRBV7-9 and TRBJ2-7, is as follows: DTGVSQNPRHKITKRGQNVTFRCDPISEHNRLYWYRQTLGQGPEFLTYFQNEAQLEKSRLLSDRFSAERPKGSFSTLEIQRTEQGDSAMYLCASSLAGILGEQYFGPGTRLTVT.

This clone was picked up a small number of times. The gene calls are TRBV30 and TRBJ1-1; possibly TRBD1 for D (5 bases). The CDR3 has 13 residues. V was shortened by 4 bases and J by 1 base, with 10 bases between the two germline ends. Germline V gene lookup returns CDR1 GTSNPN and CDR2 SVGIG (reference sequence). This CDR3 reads CAWNPGQNTEAFF. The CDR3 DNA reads TGTGCCTGGAATCCGGGGCAGAACACTGAAGCTTTCTTT.

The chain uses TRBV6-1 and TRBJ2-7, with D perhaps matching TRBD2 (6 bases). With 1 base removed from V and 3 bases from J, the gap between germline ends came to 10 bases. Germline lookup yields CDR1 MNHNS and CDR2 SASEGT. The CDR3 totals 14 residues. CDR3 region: CASSEEREYYEQYF. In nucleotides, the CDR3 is TGTGCCAGCAGTGAAGAACGGGAGTACTACGAGCAGTACTTC.

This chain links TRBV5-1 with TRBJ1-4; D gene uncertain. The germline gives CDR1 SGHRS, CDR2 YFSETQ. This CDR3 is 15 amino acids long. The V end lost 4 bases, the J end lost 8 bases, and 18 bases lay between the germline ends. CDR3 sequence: CASSLVGVVMEKLFF. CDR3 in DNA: TGCGCCAGCAGCCTGGTCGGGGTAGTTATGGAAAAACTGTTTTTT.

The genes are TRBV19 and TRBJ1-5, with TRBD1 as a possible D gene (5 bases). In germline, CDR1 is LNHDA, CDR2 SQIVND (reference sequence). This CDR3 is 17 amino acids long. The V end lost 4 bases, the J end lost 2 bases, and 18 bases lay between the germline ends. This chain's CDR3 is CASSTRNQGLGNQPQHF. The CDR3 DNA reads TGTGCCAGTAGTACCCGAAACCAGGGTCTCGGCAATCAGCCCCAGCATTTT. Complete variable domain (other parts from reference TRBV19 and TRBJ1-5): DGGITQSPKYLFRKEGQNVTLSCEQNLNHDAMYWYRQDPGQGLRLIYYSQIVNDFQKGDIAEGYSVSREKKESFPLTVTSAQKNPTAFYLCASSTRNQGLGNQPQHFGDGTRLSIL.

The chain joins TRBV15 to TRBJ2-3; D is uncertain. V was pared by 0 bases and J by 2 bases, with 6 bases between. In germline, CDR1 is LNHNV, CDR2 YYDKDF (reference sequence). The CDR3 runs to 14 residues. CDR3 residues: CATSRELFTDTQYF. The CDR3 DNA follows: TGTGCCACCAGCAGAGAGCTTTTCACAGATACGCAGTATTTT.

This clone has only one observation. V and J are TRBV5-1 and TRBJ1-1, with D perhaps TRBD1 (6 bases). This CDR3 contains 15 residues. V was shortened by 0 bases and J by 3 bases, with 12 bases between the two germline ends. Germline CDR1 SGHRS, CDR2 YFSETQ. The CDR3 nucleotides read TGCGCCAGCAGCTTGGATGGGGACACCTACACTGAAGCTTTCTTT. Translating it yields CASSLDGDTYTEAFF.

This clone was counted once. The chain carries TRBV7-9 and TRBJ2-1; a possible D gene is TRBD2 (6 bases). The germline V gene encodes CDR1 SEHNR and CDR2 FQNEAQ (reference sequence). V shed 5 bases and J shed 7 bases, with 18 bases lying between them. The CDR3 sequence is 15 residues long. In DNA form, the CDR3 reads TGTGCCAGCAGCCCGACTAGTATGTCTGTAAATGAGCAGTTCTTC. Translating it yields CASSPTSMSVNEQFF. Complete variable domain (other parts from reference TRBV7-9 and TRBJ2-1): DTGVSQNPRHKITKRGQNVTFRCDPISEHNRLYWYRQTLGQGPEFLTYFQNEAQLEKSRLLSDRFSAERPKGSFSTLEIQRTEQGDSAMYLCASSPTSMSVNEQFFGPGTRLTVL.

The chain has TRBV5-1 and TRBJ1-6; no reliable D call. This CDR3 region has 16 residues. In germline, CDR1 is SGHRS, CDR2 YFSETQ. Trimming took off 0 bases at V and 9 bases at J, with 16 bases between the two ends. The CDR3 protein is CASSLAGSRYGSPLHF. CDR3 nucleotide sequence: TGCGCCAGCAGCTTGGCAGGATCCCGGTATGGTTCACCCCTCCACTTT.

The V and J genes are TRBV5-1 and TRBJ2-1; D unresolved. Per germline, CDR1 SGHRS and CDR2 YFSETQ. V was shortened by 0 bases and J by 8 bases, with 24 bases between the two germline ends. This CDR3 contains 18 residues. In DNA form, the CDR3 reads TGCGCCAGCAGCTTGGGACTCTTGGCCGAGCCATTCGGCGATGAGCAGTTCTTC. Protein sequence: CASSLGLLAEPFGDEQFF.

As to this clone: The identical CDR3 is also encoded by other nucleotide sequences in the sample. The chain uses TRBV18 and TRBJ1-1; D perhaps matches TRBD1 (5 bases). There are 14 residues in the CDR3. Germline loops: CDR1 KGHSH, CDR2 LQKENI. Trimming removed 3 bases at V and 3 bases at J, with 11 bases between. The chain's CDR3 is CASSPLGTDTEAFF. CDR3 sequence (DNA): TGTGCCAGCTCACCTCTGGGGACGGACACTGAAGCTTTCTTT.